This T cell receptor beta chain appears in the sequencing data of a study of cytomegalovirus exposure and HLA in healthy donors. About the study: A later analysis reported the roughly 130 validation repertoires used the same platform as the approximately 670 first-cohort repertoires. Regarding the study as a whole: There were 150 to 200 TCR beta chains listed as cytomegalovirus-associated. Among TCR sequences, most were rare, though some public TCRs appeared in many donors.

About this clone itself: Its antigen is undetermined.

Measured with immunoSEQ multiplex PCR; TCRdb has only the in-frame clones, and not every one. The sample has 300,000 or so clones, around 90% seen once. CDR1 and CDR2 (germline): MDHEN, SYDVKM. The CDR3 has 13 residues. V was trimmed by 2 bases and J by 5 bases, leaving 7 bases between them. The sequencing sample was made of PBMCs. This TCR came from a man aged 30 to 45 in good health and CMV-seronegative. This chain uses TRBV28 with TRBJ2-1; D is ambiguous. Here the CDR3 reads CASSLNRNNEQFF. In DNA, the CDR3 is TGTGCCAGCAGTTTAAATCGTAACAATGAGCAGTTCTTC.